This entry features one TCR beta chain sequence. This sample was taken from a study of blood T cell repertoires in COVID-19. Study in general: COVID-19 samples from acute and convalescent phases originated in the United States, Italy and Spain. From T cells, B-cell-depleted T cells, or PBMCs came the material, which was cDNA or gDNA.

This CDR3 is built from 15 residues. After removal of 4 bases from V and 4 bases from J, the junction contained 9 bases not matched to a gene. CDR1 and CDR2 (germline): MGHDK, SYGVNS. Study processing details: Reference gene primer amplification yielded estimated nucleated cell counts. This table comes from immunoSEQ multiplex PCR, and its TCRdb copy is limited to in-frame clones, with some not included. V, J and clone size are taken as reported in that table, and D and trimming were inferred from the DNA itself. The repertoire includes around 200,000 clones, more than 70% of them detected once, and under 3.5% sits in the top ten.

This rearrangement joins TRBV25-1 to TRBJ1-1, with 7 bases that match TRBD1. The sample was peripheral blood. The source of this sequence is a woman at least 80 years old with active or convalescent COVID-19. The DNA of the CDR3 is TGTGCCAGCAGTGCCCAGGGACAGTTCGTCACTGAAGCTTTCTTT. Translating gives CASSAQGQFVTEAFF.